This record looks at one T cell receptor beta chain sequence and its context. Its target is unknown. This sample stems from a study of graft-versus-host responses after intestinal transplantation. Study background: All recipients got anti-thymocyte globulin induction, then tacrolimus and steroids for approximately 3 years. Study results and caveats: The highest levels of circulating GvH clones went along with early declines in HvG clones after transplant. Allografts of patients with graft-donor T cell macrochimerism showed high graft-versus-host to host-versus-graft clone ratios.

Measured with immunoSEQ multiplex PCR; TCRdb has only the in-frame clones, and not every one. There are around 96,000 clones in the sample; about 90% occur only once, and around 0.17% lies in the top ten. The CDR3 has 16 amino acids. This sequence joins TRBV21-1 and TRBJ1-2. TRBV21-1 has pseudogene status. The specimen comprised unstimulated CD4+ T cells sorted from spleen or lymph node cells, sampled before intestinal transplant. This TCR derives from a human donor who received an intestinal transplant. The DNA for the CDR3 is TGTGCCAGCAGCAAAGTAGAGGGTACGTGTAACTATGGCTACACCTTC. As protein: CASSKVEGTCNYGYTF.